This T cell receptor beta chain was sequenced in a study of identical twins. The study's findings and limits: Excess low generation probability was seen in twin-shared out-of-frame alpha sequences.

The table lists this clonotype with a few counts. Antigen unknown. TCRdb recomputed calls from the 5' RACE reads with MiXCR, one row per CDR3 protein. The data show 450,000 or so distinct CDR3 sequences, about 14% seen once. The CDR3 runs 16 residues. V shed 0 bases, J shed 16 bases, and the junction held 14 bases outside the gene matches. Per the germline V gene, CDR1 is LNHNV and CDR2 is YYDKDF (reference sequence). The same sample was also studied in work on yellow fever vaccine responses in identical twins.

The clonotype comes from a woman between 18 and 29 years old in good health. V and J are TRBV15 and TRBJ2-1; 11 bases line up with TRBD1. Input material: CD4+ T cells sorted from blood. The CDR3 DNA reads as TGTGCCACCAGCAGAGATCGGGGCAACCGGGACAGGGGGTCTTTCTTC. Translation gives CATSRDRGNRDRGSFF.